Listed below are T cell receptor beta chains from one sample, sequenced in a study of T cells after yellow fever vaccination. TCRdb re-analysed the 5' RACE reads in MiXCR, keeping a single row per CDR3 protein. Altogether 500,000 to 650,000 distinct CDR3 sequences are present, about 17% being singletons, with the ten largest covering around 16%. Specimen: PBMCs, collected 5 days after the first yellow fever vaccination. All receptors derive from a man in his late teens or twenties who received the YFV17D yellow fever vaccine. The CDR3 runs from the conserved cysteine through the conserved F or W. A D gene is named only where the DNA matches it firmly. Size is omitted from some rows. Given values are once, few, many or a class for expanded clones.

D	V	size	J	DNA	CDR3
TRBD2	TRBV7-2	.	TRBJ2-5	TGTGCCAGCAGCAATTCCCTAGCGGGGGGTCGGACCCAGTACTTC	CASSNSLAGGRTQYF
.	TRBV7-2	many	TRBJ1-1	TGTGCCAGCAGCTTATCTTGGACTGAAGCTTTCTTT	CASSLSWTEAFF
.	TRBV3-1	.	TRBJ2-3	TGTGCCAACAGCCAATCCACCAGCACACATACGCAGTATTTT	CANSQSTSTHTQYF
.	TRBV13	.	TRBJ2-3	TGTGCCAGCGGGTCTAGAGAGACAGATACGCAGTATTTT	CASGSRETDTQYF
TRBD2	TRBV7-2	few	TRBJ2-7	TGTGCCAGCAGCTTGAAGCGGGGGAACACCTACGAGCAGTACTTC	CASSLKRGNTYEQYF
TRBD2	TRBV28	few	TRBJ2-5	TGTGCCAGCAGTCAGGGACTAGCGGTAGTAGAAGAGACCCAGTACTTC	CASSQGLAVVEETQYF
TRBD2	TRBV27	.	TRBJ2-5	TGTGCCAGCAGGAGACTAGCGGGGGGTCGTGAGACCCAGTACTTC	CASRRLAGGRETQYF
.	TRBV7-9	once	TRBJ1-2	TGTGCCAGCAGCTCCCAGTACCCCATCTATGGCTACACCTTC	CASSSQYPIYGYTF
TRBD2	TRBV7-2	many	TRBJ2-1	TGTGCCAGCAGCCCGACTAGCGGGGGGCCCAAGCAGTTCTTC	CASSPTSGGPKQFF
.	TRBV4-3	few	TRBJ2-1	TGCGCCAGCAGCCAAGATTATAGGGGTGTCTACAATGAGCAGTTCTTC	CASSQDYRGVYNEQFF
.	TRBV19	.	TRBJ1-6	TGTGCCAGTAGTCCCGGGAGGCCAGGCTCACCCCTCCACTTT	CASSPGRPGSPLHF
.	TRBV3-1	.	TRBJ2-1	TGTGCCAGCAGCCAAGATCTAACAGGGCGAGGCGAGCAGTTCTTC	CASSQDLTGRGEQFF
.	TRBV29-1	few	TRBJ1-1	TGCAGCGTTGGAGGGGATGGTGAAGCTTTCTTT	CSVGGDGEAFF
TRBD2	TRBV4-1	few	TRBJ2-3	TGCGCCAGCAGCCATGAGCGGGGTAGCACAGATACGCAGTATTTT	CASSHERGSTDTQYF
.	TRBV15	.	TRBJ1-5	TGTGCCACCAGCAGGGACGCGGGACGCAATCAGCCCCAGCATTTT	CATSRDAGRNQPQHF
.	TRBV12-3/TRBV12-4	many	TRBJ2-7	TGTGCCAGCAGTTTATTGTACGAGCAGTACTTC	CASSLLYEQYF
TRBD1	TRBV3-1	few	TRBJ1-1	TGTGCCAGCAGCCACTCCGGGACAGGGAACACTGAAGCTTTCTTT	CASSHSGTGNTEAFF
.	TRBV6-2/TRBV6-3	few	TRBJ1-1	TGTGCCAGCAGAACCCCCTCTGAATTTTTCTTT	CASRTPSEFFF
.	TRBV5-1	once	TRBJ1-6	TGCGCCAGCAACCCCGGGGCGGCGAATTCACCCCTCCACTTT	CASNPGAANSPLHF
TRBD1	TRBV29-1	few	TRBJ2-5	TGCAGCGTTACCGGGACAGGGGATTTTCCTCCGGAGCGCGAGACCCAGTACTTC	CSVTGTGDFPPERETQYF
TRBD1	TRBV10-2	.	TRBJ2-7	TGCGCCAGCACCTGGGACAGCTCCTACGAGCAGTACTTC	CASTWDSSYEQYF
.	TRBV7-6	.	TRBJ1-4	TGTGCCAGCAGCCCGCGGGTGGGCGAAAAACTGTTTTTT	CASSPRVGEKLFF